The 25 T cell receptor beta chains presented below share a single source sample, sequenced in a study of T cell responses to AZD1222 COVID-19 vaccine. Clones were sequenced by immunoSEQ multiplex PCR, and TCRdb holds only the in-frame ones, with some missing. This table holds about 110,000 clones, around 87% found once. Sequenced material: peripheral blood, taken on day 0 of AZD1222 vaccination. Every receptor here comes from an adult in good health.

The chain recombines TRBV19 with TRBJ2-1; D is unclear. V was shortened by 7 bases and J by 5 bases, with 15 bases between the two germline ends. CDR1 is LNHDA and CDR2 is SQIVND in the germline V gene (reference sequence). The CDR3 spans 14 residues. The chain's CDR3 is CASMFSNSDNEQFF. The CDR3 DNA follows: TGTGCCAGTATGTTTTCAAATTCGGACAATGAGCAGTTCTTC.

The count of this clone is one. CDR3 amino acids: CASSSISVETDTQYF. CDR3 nucleotides: TGTGCCAGCAGTTCTATTAGTGTGGAGACAGATACGCAGTATTTT. The chain combines TRBV28 with TRBJ2-3; D remains ambiguous. Germline V gene lookup returns CDR1 MDHEN and CDR2 SYDVKM. This CDR3 is 15 amino acids long. V shed 4 bases and J shed 3 bases, with 14 bases lying between them.

The chain uses TRBV7-2 and TRBJ1-4; 8 bases line up with TRBD1. CDR1 is SGHTA and CDR2 is FQGNSA in the germline V gene. The V and J ends lost 6 bases and 7 bases, in that order; junction bases with no gene match: 4. CDR3 length: 13 residues. The CDR3: CASSRDRTEKLFF. The CDR3 DNA follows: TGTGCCAGCAGTAGGGACAGGACTGAAAAACTGTTTTTT.

The J gene is TRBJ1-2, the V gene TRBV28; 7 nucleotides match TRBD1. The CDR3 contains 16 residues. Per the germline V gene, CDR1 is MDHEN and CDR2 is SYDVKM. The J segment lost 2 bases and the V segment lost 2 bases, leaving 8 bases of the junction unmatched. CDR3 DNA sequence: TGTGCCAGCAGTTTACTAGGGACAGTGGTCAACTATGGCTACACCTTC. Translated: CASSLLGTVVNYGYTF.

The chain employs TRBV11-3 and TRBJ2-2, with D possibly being TRBD2 (6 bases). Trimming pared 5 bases from V and 4 bases from J, leaving 14 bases between. The germline V gene has CDR1 SGHNT and CDR2 YENEEA. The CDR3 sequence is 15 residues long. The CDR3 is CASSPRRDSTGELFF. Here the CDR3 DNA reads TGTGCCAGCAGCCCCCGGAGGGATAGCACCGGGGAGCTGTTTTTT.

This rearrangement joins TRBV10-2 to TRBJ2-2; 11 bases map to TRBD1. This CDR3 region has 16 residues. Trimming cost V 2 bases and J 6 bases; bases outside gene matches: 5. CDR1 and CDR2 from the germline V gene are WSHSY and SAAADI. The CDR3 loop reads CASSEVGTGGPGELFF. The CDR3, as DNA: TGCGCCAGCAGTGAGGTCGGGACAGGGGGACCCGGGGAGCTGTTTTTT.

This chain connects TRBV27 to TRBJ2-2; the match to TRBD1 covers 7 bases. This CDR3 has 14 residues. Germline V gives CDR1 MNHEY, CDR2 SMNVEV (reference sequence). Losses at the gene ends were 0 bases for V and 5 bases for J; bases not matched to a gene: 0. CDR3 DNA sequence: TGTGCCAGCAGTTTATCGGGACAGACCGGGGAGCTGTTTTTT. This sequence encodes CASSLSGQTGELFF.

The chain links TRBV19 to TRBJ2-3; 7 nucleotides align to TRBD1. The CDR3 length is 15 residues. Germline V CDR1 and CDR2: LNHDA, SQIVND (reference sequence). After removal of 5 bases from V and 0 bases from J, the junction contained 5 bases not matched to a gene. The CDR3, as DNA: TGTGCCAGTAGTGGGGGACAGCCTAGCACAGATACGCAGTATTTT. This translates into CASSGGQPSTDTQYF.

The rearrangement uses TRBV6-1 and TRBJ2-7, with D uncertain. CDR1 is MNHNS, CDR2 SASEGT, per germline. V lost 1 base and J 3 bases, leaving 4 bases between the germline ends. The CDR3 runs to 12 residues. The CDR3 bases are TGTGCCAGCAGTGAAGGCTTCTACGAGCAGTACTTC. Translation: CASSEGFYEQYF.

The CDR3 DNA reads TGTGCCAGCAGTATCTTGGGACAGGCGAACACTGAAGCTTTCTTT. It encodes CASSILGQANTEAFF. This chain joins TRBV28 and TRBJ1-1; 8 bases fit TRBD1. V lost 5 bases and J lost 1; bases outside the gene matches: 6. CDR3 size: 15 residues. Germline V gene data show CDR1 as MDHEN and CDR2 as SYDVKM.

V usage is TRBV19 and J usage is TRBJ1-2, with D possibly matching TRBD1 (6 bases). The germline V and J ends were trimmed by 0 bases and 4 bases, with 12 bases remaining between them. The germline V gene encodes CDR1 LNHDA and CDR2 SQIVND (reference sequence). The CDR3 sequence is 15 residues long. The CDR3 loop is CASSIDAGGSYGYTF. The CDR3 DNA reads TGTGCCAGTAGTATAGATGCGGGGGGCTCCTATGGCTACACCTTC.

This clone has just a few counts. The gene calls are TRBV5-4 and TRBJ2-2; D call uncertain. Per the germline V gene, CDR1 is SGHNT and CDR2 is YYREEE (reference sequence). The CDR3 is 14 amino acids. Trimming shortened V by 4 bases and J by 6 bases, and 13 bases separated the two germline ends. The CDR3: CASSLRKVAGELFF. The CDR3 DNA follows: TGTGCCAGCAGCCTCCGGAAGGTAGCCGGGGAGCTGTTTTTT.

This chain links TRBV11-2 with TRBJ2-2; tentatively, D is TRBD2 (5 bases). Trimming stripped 6 bases from V and 8 bases from J, with 13 bases between. The CDR3 is 13 residues long. Germline V CDR1 and CDR2: SGHAT, FQNNGV. The CDR3 here is CASRYPGEGELFF. The CDR3 coding sequence is TGTGCCAGCAGATACCCTGGGGAGGGGGAGCTGTTTTTT. Filled out from reference TRBV11-2 and TRBJ2-2, the complete variable domain reads EAGVAQSPRYKIIEKRQSVAFWCNPISGHATLYWYQQILGQGPKLLIQFQNNGVVDDSQLPKDRFSAERLKGVDSTLKIQPAKLEDSAVYLCASRYPGEGELFFGEGSRLTVL.

With regard to this clone: One end of the junction varies from germline; a read error may be responsible. Other DNA sequences in the same sample also yield this CDR3. The chain employs TRBV9 and TRBJ2-3, with 9 bases matching TRBD2. Germline V lookup: CDR1 SGDLS, CDR2 YYNGEE. The length of the CDR3 is 15 residues. CDR3 protein: CASSITSGSTDTQYF. CDR3 bases: TGTGCTAGCAGCATAACTAGCGGGAGCACAGATACGCAGTATTTT.

The CDR3, as DNA: TGCAGCGTTGAAGATGACGGACAGGGGATCTACGAGCAGTACTTC. This codes for CSVEDDGQGIYEQYF. The V call is TRBV29-1, the J call TRBJ2-7; 9 bases align to TRBD1. The CDR3 contains 15 residues. The junction had 6 bases not matched to a gene; V was cut back by 0 bases and J by 3 bases. Germline V gives CDR1 SQVTM, CDR2 ANQGSEA.

On this clone itself: One end of the junction does not line up with germline, which may come from a read error. The chain links TRBV7-9 to TRBJ2-2; D not resolved. CDR3 length: 11 amino acids. The germline gives CDR1 SEHNR, CDR2 FQNEAQ (reference sequence). CDR3 bases: TGTGCCAGCAGGAACCCCGGGGAGCTGTTTTTT. Its protein product is CASRNPGELFF. The full variable domain, with the rest looked up from reference TRBV7-9 and TRBJ2-2, is DTGVSQNPRHKITKRGQNVTFRCDPISEHNRLYWYRQTLGQGPEFLTYFQNEAQLEKSRLLSDRFSAERPKGSFSTLEIQRTEQGDSAMYLCASRNPGELFFGEGSRLTVL.

The chain recombines TRBV28 with TRBJ1-2; 9 bases map to TRBD1. V lost 6 bases to trimming and J lost 12 bases; unmatched junction nucleotides: 17. Per germline, CDR1 MDHEN and CDR2 SYDVKM. The CDR3 sequence is 15 residues long. This CDR3 is CASSPPGTGKVLDTF. As DNA, the CDR3 is TGTGCCAGCAGCCCCCCCGGGACAGGGAAAGTTCTCGACACCTTC.

The chain is built from TRBV3-1 (or the pseudogene TRBV3-2) and TRBJ1-4; the D gene is possibly TRBD1 (5 bases). Germline V lookup: CDR1 LGHDT, CDR2 YNNKEL (reference sequence). The CDR3 consists of 14 residues. The V end lost 5 bases, the J end lost 8 bases, and 15 bases lay between the germline ends. The CDR3: CASSGTGTPEKLFF. The CDR3 DNA reads TGTGCCAGCAGCGGGACCGGGACTCCCGAAAAACTGTTTTTT.

V and J are TRBV29-1 and TRBJ2-5; 7 bases are a match to TRBD2. V was clipped by 7 bases and J by 4 bases; unmatched bases: 0. The germline gives CDR1 SQVTM, CDR2 ANQGSEA. CDR3 length equals 10 residues. CDR3 coding DNA: TGCAGCGCGGGGGGAGAGACCCAGTACTTC. It translates to CSAGGETQYF.

The V and J genes are TRBV12-3 or TRBV12-4 and TRBJ2-7, with D uncertain. This CDR3 comprises 11 residues. V lost 3 bases and J 6 bases, leaving 6 bases between the germline ends. As DNA, the CDR3 is TGTGCCAGCAGTTTGTACGGCGAGCAGTACTTC. The encoded protein is CASSLYGEQYF.

The chain carries TRBV6-2 or TRBV6-3 and TRBJ2-6; 7 bases match TRBD1. The CDR3 totals 15 residues. J was trimmed by 3 bases and V by 5 bases; bases with no gene match: 4. Germline V lookup: CDR1 MNHEY, CDR2 SVGEGT. CDR3 region: CASSIGGGGANVLTF. The CDR3 DNA reads as TGTGCCAGCAGTATAGGGGGCGGTGGGGCCAACGTCCTGACTTTC.

V and J are TRBV12-3 or TRBV12-4 and TRBJ1-3, with D possibly matching TRBD1 (5 bases). This CDR3 is 13 amino acids long. Trimming shortened V by 3 bases and J by 7 bases, and 10 bases separated the two germline ends. CDR3 sequence: CASSFWGNNTIYF. The CDR3 DNA follows: TGTGCCAGCAGTTTTTGGGGGAACAACACCATATATTTT.

V and J are TRBV18 and TRBJ1-2; TRBD1 agrees at 10 bases. The CDR3 extends over 14 amino acids. The germline V gene encodes CDR1 KGHSH and CDR2 LQKENI. The V and J ends lost 3 bases and 10 bases, in that order; junction bases with no gene match: 8. The CDR3 region is CASSPGTGDRAYTF. For the CDR3, the DNA is TGTGCCAGCTCACCTGGGACAGGGGATCGCGCCTACACCTTC.

V is TRBV15 and J is TRBJ2-7; TRBD2 matches at 8 bases. The junction had 8 bases not matched to a gene; V was cut back by 4 bases and J by 3 bases. CDR1 and CDR2 (germline): LNHNV, YYDKDF (reference sequence). The length of the CDR3 is 15 residues. CDR3 in amino acids: CATSTSDGGGYEQYF. CDR3 nucleotide sequence: TGTGCCACCAGCACGTCGGACGGGGGGGGCTACGAGCAGTACTTC.

A single count supports this clone. V is TRBV5-5 and J is TRBJ1-2; D is unresolved. The germline V gene encodes CDR1 SGHKS and CDR2 YYEKEE (reference sequence). The CDR3 spans 12 residues. Trimming took off 4 bases at V and 8 bases at J, with 12 bases between the two ends. DNA of the CDR3: TGTGCCAGCAGCCCTCTAGGTAGCGGCTACACCTTC. Its protein is CASSPLGSGYTF.